Following are 20 T cell receptor beta chains from one sample sequenced in a study of blood T cell repertoires in COVID-19. The repertoire was sequenced with immunoSEQ multiplex PCR; TCRdb's copy has only in-frame clones and lacks some. The data hold more than 300,000 clones, with approximately 91% observed a single time. Sequencing was carried out using PBMCs or T cells enriched from blood (not recorded which). The receptors were sampled from a woman in her 30s who had been exposed to COVID-19.

This clone came up a few times. The chain carries TRBV28 and TRBJ2-3; tentative D call: TRBD2 (6 bases). The CDR3 contains 15 residues. Germline CDR1 MDHEN, CDR2 SYDVKM. V lost 7 bases, J lost 2 bases, and 16 bases lay in between. CDR3 DNA: TGTGCCAGCACCGTAGCTGGCGGGGACACAGATACGCAGTATTTT. This gives the protein CASTVAGGDTDTQYF.

This sequence joins TRBV11-1 and TRBJ1-2; TRBD1 is a possible D gene (5 bases). V lost 7 bases, J lost 7 bases, and 19 bases lay in between. CDR3 length: 14 residues. Germline CDR1 and CDR2: SGHAT and FQDESV (reference sequence). CDR3 bases: TGTGCCAGCACCAACCAAGTCGGGGGTGGTGGCTACACCTTC. Its protein is CASTNQVGGGGYTF.

The V call is TRBV7-9, the J call TRBJ2-7, with TRBD1 identical over 11 bases. The CDR3 contains 15 residues. Germline loops: CDR1 SEHNR, CDR2 FQNEAQ (reference sequence). The junction had 4 bases not matched to a gene; V was cut back by 4 bases and J by 2 bases. CDR3 region: CASSWGQGGPYEQYF. DNA of the CDR3: TGTGCCAGCAGCTGGGGACAGGGGGGTCCCTACGAGCAGTACTTC.

The table lists this clone with a count of one. The rearrangement uses TRBV18 and TRBJ1-3; no clear D gene. The CDR3 runs 15 residues. Per germline, CDR1 KGHSH and CDR2 LQKENI. Trimming shortened V by 0 bases and J by 1 base, and 7 bases separated the two germline ends. This chain's CDR3 is CASSPPGRSGNTIYF. In DNA form, the CDR3 reads TGTGCCAGCTCACCACCTGGCAGGTCTGGAAACACCATATATTTT. The full variable domain, with the rest looked up from reference TRBV18 and TRBJ1-3, is NAGVMQNPRHLVRRRGQEARLRCSPMKGHSHVYWYRQLPEEGLKFMVYLQKENIIDESGMPKERFSAEFPKEGPSILRIQQVVRGDSAAYFCASSPPGRSGNTIYFGEGSWLTVV.

V gene TRBV4-1 combines with J gene TRBJ1-1; a possible D gene is TRBD1 (5 bases). The length of the CDR3 is 15 residues. Germline assignment: CDR1 MGHRA and CDR2 YSYEKL. V lost 0 bases and J lost 5, with 13 bases in between. In DNA form, the CDR3 reads TGCGCCAGCAGCCAAGACTCCGGGAGGGGAACTGAAGCTTTCTTT. Translated: CASSQDSGRGTEAFF.

The chain employs TRBV5-6 and TRBJ2-4, with 10 bases that match TRBD1. Germline CDR1 SGHDT, CDR2 YYEEEE. J was trimmed by 0 bases and V by 4 bases; bases with no gene match: 7. There are 17 residues in the CDR3. CDR3 nucleotides: TGTGCCAGCAGCCCTTGGACAGGGGGTATAGCCAAAAACATTCAGTACTTC. Residues: CASSPWTGGIAKNIQYF. Full variable domain (outside the CDR3, taken from reference TRBV5-6 and TRBJ2-4): DAGVTQSPTHLIKTRGQQVTLRCSPKSGHDTVSWYQQALGQGPQFIFQYYEEEERQRGNFPDRFSGHQFPNYSSELNVNALLLGDSALYLCASSPWTGGIAKNIQYFGAGTRLSVL.

CDR3 sequence reads: CASKGQGAYTEAFF. The CDR3 nucleotides are TGTGCCAGTAAGGGACAGGGGGCGTATACTGAAGCTTTCTTT. This chain joins TRBV19 and TRBJ1-1; 12 bases are a match to TRBD1. In germline, CDR1 is LNHDA, CDR2 SQIVND (reference sequence). The CDR3 is made up of 14 amino acids. After removal of 7 bases from V and 5 bases from J, the junction contained 5 bases not matched to a gene.

The chain links TRBV7-9 to TRBJ1-1; D remains ambiguous. CDR1 and CDR2 (germline): SEHNR, FQNEAQ (reference sequence). The CDR3 covers 14 residues. The V end was cut by 0 bases, the J end by 4 bases, with 9 bases between. CDR3: CASSLASGSTEAFF. The CDR3 DNA reads as TGTGCCAGCAGCTTAGCGTCGGGGAGCACTGAAGCTTTCTTT.

The gene calls are TRBV7-3 and TRBJ2-1; the match to TRBD2 covers 11 bases. The CDR3 runs 18 residues. Germline trimming cut 5 bases from V and 9 bases from J; bases unmatched to any gene: 18. Germline V CDR1 and CDR2: SGHTA, FQGTGA. For the CDR3, the DNA is TGTGCCAGCAGCCCCCACCTGATAGCGGGGGGGCCAGTCCCTGAGCAGTTCTTC. Translation gives CASSPHLIAGGPVPEQFF.

The chain couples TRBV27 to TRBJ2-7, with TRBD2 as a possible D gene (5 bases). This CDR3 is 15 amino acids long. Germline values: CDR1 MNHEY, CDR2 SMNVEV (reference sequence). Trimming removed 3 bases at V and 3 bases at J, with 15 bases between. CDR3 nucleotides: TGTGCCAGCAGTTTGTTGGACGGGAACCTCTACGAGCAGTACTTC. It encodes CASSLLDGNLYEQYF.

The J gene is TRBJ1-4, the V gene TRBV3-1 (or the pseudogene TRBV3-2), with TRBD1 as a possible D gene (5 bases). Germline CDR1 and CDR2: LGHDT and YNNKEL (reference sequence). The CDR3 has 15 residues. V lost 1 base and J 8 bases, leaving 14 bases between the germline ends. CDR3 bases: TGTGCCAGCAGCCAAGTAGGGGTACTGACCGAAAAACTGTTTTTT. It is translated as CASSQVGVLTEKLFF.

The V call is TRBV11-2, the J call TRBJ1-2; D is perhaps TRBD1 (6 bases). The CDR3 covers 14 residues. From germline, CDR1 is SGHAT and CDR2 FQNNGV. V lost 1 base and J lost 8, with 14 bases in between. Here the CDR3 reads CASSLGVLGAGYTF. The CDR3 DNA is TGTGCCAGCAGCTTAGGGGTTCTGGGGGCGGGCTACACCTTC. Variable domain in full (rest from reference TRBV11-2 and TRBJ1-2): EAGVAQSPRYKIIEKRQSVAFWCNPISGHATLYWYQQILGQGPKLLIQFQNNGVVDDSQLPKDRFSAERLKGVDSTLKIQPAKLEDSAVYLCASSLGVLGAGYTFGSGTRLTVV.

CDR3 sequence (DNA): TGTGCCAGCAGTTCCCTGATTTACAGATCAGCAAACTATGGCTACACCTTC. This encodes CASSSLIYRSANYGYTF. The V call is TRBV27, the J call TRBJ1-2; D gene unclear. Trimming pared 4 bases from V and 2 bases from J, leaving 20 bases between. The CDR3 has 17 residues. CDR1 and CDR2 from the germline V gene are MNHEY and SMNVEV (reference sequence).

In this sample, this clone turned up once. The chain is built from TRBV11-2 and TRBJ2-1; TRBD2 agrees at 10 bases. The CDR3 is 16 amino acids. Germline V CDR1 and CDR2: SGHAT, FQNNGV. J gave up 2 bases and V 5 bases, and 6 bases lay outside the gene matches. The CDR3 DNA follows: TGTGCCAGCAGCCAACCTAGCGGGGGACCCTACAATGAGCAGTTCTTC. Amino acid sequence: CASSQPSGGPYNEQFF.

This chain uses TRBV6-5 with TRBJ2-2, with a possible D match to TRBD2 (5 bases). The CDR3 consists of 14 residues. Trimming took 7 bases from V and 6 from J, leaving 15 bases between them. Germline CDR1 and CDR2: MNHEY and SVGAGI. The CDR3 DNA reads TGTGCCAGCACTCCCAATCGAGCGGCCGGGGAGCTGTTTTTT. Translation gives CASTPNRAAGELFF.

This clone has a handful of counts. The chain uses TRBV6-5 and TRBJ2-1; TRBD2 matches 11 bases. This CDR3 spans 15 amino acids. CDR1 and CDR2 from the germline V gene are MNHEY and SVGAGI. Unmatched junction bases numbered 2, after V lost 6 bases and J lost 1 base. The CDR3 nucleotides are TGTGCCAGCAGGGCTAGCGGGGGGTCCTACAATGAGCAGTTCTTC. This codes for CASRASGGSYNEQFF.

V and J are TRBV21-1 and TRBJ1-2. TRBV21-1 is a documented pseudogene. CDR3 size: 16 residues. The CDR3 sequence: CAIPKGRATIPWGYTF. The CDR3 DNA sequence: TGTGCCATTCCCAAAGGGAGGGCTACTATACCATGGGGCTACACCTTC.

The chain links TRBV4-3 to TRBJ1-4; D is unresolved. Germline V gives CDR1 LGHNA, CDR2 YSLEER. V was shortened by 0 bases and J by 4 bases, with 9 bases between the two germline ends. The CDR3 covers 15 residues. In DNA, the CDR3 is TGCGCCAGCAGCCAAGAGGAGAGATTTAATGAAAAACTGTTTTTT. It specifies CASSQEERFNEKLFF.

The V call is TRBV4-3, the J call TRBJ2-4, with 12 nucleotides matching TRBD2. Germline V gene lookup returns CDR1 LGHNA and CDR2 YSLEER. The length of the CDR3 is 20 residues. The trim removed 2 bases at V and 0 bases at J, leaving 11 bases unmatched. CDR3 in amino acids: CASSQHLGLAGPLAKNIQYF. The CDR3 DNA reads as TGCGCCAGCAGCCAACACCTGGGACTAGCGGGCCCTCTAGCCAAAAACATTCAGTACTTC.

The genes are TRBV5-1 and TRBJ2-2; no clear D. V was clipped by 0 bases and J by 0 bases, with 6 bases between them. This CDR3 is built from 15 residues. From germline, CDR1 is SGHRS and CDR2 YFSETQ. CDR3: CASSLDYANTGELFF. CDR3 in DNA: TGCGCCAGCAGCTTGGACTACGCGAACACCGGGGAGCTGTTTTTT.